This entry lists 7 T cell receptor beta chains sequenced from one sample in a study of T cells in Graves' hyperthyroidism and ophthalmopathy. The investigators amplified TCR beta CDR3 regions from RNA transcripts. A first-round RT-PCR of the TCR CDR3 used the HTBI primer set. TCRdb passed the multiplex PCR reads through MiXCR, listing each CDR3 protein once. The sample carries around 350,000 distinct CDR3 sequences, about 18% recorded once. Sequenced sample: blood. The receptors stem from a woman between 18 and 29 years old with Graves' hyperthyroidism.

This clonotype was counted only a few times. The chain joins TRBV6-5 to TRBJ1-1; possibly TRBD1 for D (6 bases). This CDR3 has 12 amino acids. V was trimmed by 6 bases and J by 8 bases, leaving 13 bases between them. Germline CDR1 reads MNHEY; CDR2 reads SVGAGI. CDR3 sequence: CASSQLGQEAFF. The CDR3, as DNA: TGTGCCAGCAGCCAACTTGGACAGGAAGCTTTCTTT.

This clonotype was picked up many times. V is TRBV10-2 and J is TRBJ2-7; D is undetermined. From germline, CDR1 is WSHSY and CDR2 SAAADI. This CDR3 is 11 amino acids long. The V end was cut by 8 bases, the J end by 4 bases, with 9 bases between. CDR3 region: CASSIGYEQYF. The CDR3 region has the DNA TGCGCCAGCTCGATAGGATACGAGCAGTACTTC.

This clonotype was counted at least ten times. One junction end does not reproduce the germline sequence, and a read error may be involved. V usage is TRBV28 and J usage is TRBJ1-5; 7 bases fit TRBD1. This CDR3 has 12 residues. Germline V lookup: CDR1 MDHEN, CDR2 SYDVKM. CDR3 DNA: TGTGCCAGCAGTACCCGGGACAGAGGTATGTATTTT. Amino acids: CASSTRDRGMYF.

This clonotype was detected ten times or more. The chain links TRBV3-1 to TRBJ2-5, with D perhaps matching TRBD1 or TRBD2 (5 bases each). Germline V gene data show CDR1 as LGHDT and CDR2 as YNNKEL (reference sequence). Trimming shortened V by 4 bases and J by 2 bases, and 26 bases separated the two germline ends. This CDR3 spans 19 amino acids. CDR3 loop: CASSRKSGTSAPRQETQYF. CDR3 in DNA: TGTGCCAGCAGCCGAAAGTCGGGGACCTCAGCGCCCAGACAAGAGACCCAGTACTTC.

There are many counts of this clonotype. The chain is built from TRBV27 and TRBJ1-3; D may be TRBD1 (6 bases). V was pared by 3 bases and J by 2 bases, with 14 bases between. There are 16 residues in the CDR3. Germline V gene sequence: CDR1 MNHEY, CDR2 SMNVEV (reference sequence). CDR3 nucleotide sequence: TGTGCCAGCAGTTTCCAGTCAGGGGAGGCTGGAAACACCATATATTTT. It specifies CASSFQSGEAGNTIYF.

In this sample, this clonotype turned up many times. The V gene is TRBV6-2 or TRBV6-3, the J gene TRBJ2-3; 8 bases map to TRBD2. In germline, CDR1 is MNHEY, CDR2 SVGEGT. The ends lost 8 bases at V and 3 bases at J; junction bases unmatched: 16. The CDR3 extends over 17 amino acids. The CDR3 sequence: CASAAPAGGGETDTQYF. The CDR3 DNA reads TGTGCCAGCGCGGCACCTGCGGGGGGTGGGGAGACAGATACGCAGTATTTT.

This clonotype was observed at least ten times. The chain recombines TRBV24-1 with TRBJ2-7; 9 bases agree with TRBD1. V shed 3 bases and J 4 bases; nucleotides not matched to a gene: 6. Germline assignment: CDR1 KGHDR and CDR2 SFDVKD. The CDR3 is made up of 15 amino acids. The CDR3 bases are TGTGCCACCAGTGATACGGGACAGGGCAATTACGAGCAGTACTTC. It specifies CATSDTGQGNYEQYF.